These 12 T cell receptor beta chains were sequenced from one sample in a study of T cell responses to AZD1222 COVID-19 vaccine. TCRdb's table, derived via immunoSEQ multiplex PCR, lists solely in-frame clones and lacks some. This sample has roughly 80,000 clones, with approximately 85% found just once. Sequenced material: peripheral blood, taken on day 0 of MenACWY control vaccination. Receptors were obtained from an adult in good health.

The chain is built from TRBV7-2 and TRBJ1-1, with D uncertain. Trimming left V 3 bases short and J 1 base short, with 6 bases between. The germline V gene has CDR1 SGHTA and CDR2 FQGNSA. This CDR3 has 13 residues. In DNA, the CDR3 is TGTGCCAGCAGCTTTCAAGAGAACACTGAAGCTTTCTTT. It yields the protein CASSFQENTEAFF.

The V gene is TRBV5-4, the J gene TRBJ2-3; 9 nucleotides agree with TRBD2. The CDR3 contains 17 residues. Germline trimming cut 4 bases from V and 1 base from J; bases unmatched to any gene: 10. The germline gives CDR1 SGHNT, CDR2 YYREEE (reference sequence). CDR3 DNA sequence: TGTGCCAGCAGCCCAGATCGTTCTAGCGGGGGCACAGATACGCAGTATTTT. It encodes CASSPDRSSGGTDTQYF.

The J gene is TRBJ2-6, the V gene TRBV7-2, with D possibly matching TRBD1 (5 bases). The CDR3 has 15 residues. Germline values: CDR1 SGHTA, CDR2 FQGNSA. Trimming shortened V by 4 bases and J by 2 bases, and 9 bases separated the two germline ends. CDR3 DNA sequence: TGTGCCAGCAGCTCAGGGTCCCCTGGGGCCAACGTCCTGACTTTC. It yields the protein CASSSGSPGANVLTF.

The chain recombines TRBV7-6 with TRBJ2-3; 7 bases map to TRBD2. The length of the CDR3 is 16 residues. Germline V CDR1 and CDR2: SGHVS, FNYEAQ. Trimming at V came to 5 bases and at J to 1 base, leaving 9 bases not matched to a gene. CDR3 in amino acids: CASSRAGGGGTDTQYF. The CDR3 DNA is TGTGCCAGCAGCAGGGCCGGCGGGGGAGGCACAGATACGCAGTATTTT.

The chain recombines TRBV18 with TRBJ1-2; D might be TRBD1 (5 bases). Between the trimmed V and J ends, which lost 2 bases and 8 bases, there was a span of 15 bases. CDR3 length: 14 residues. Looked up from germline, CDR1 is KGHSH and CDR2 is LQKENI. The CDR3 reads CASSPNAGREGYTF. The CDR3 DNA follows: TGTGCCAGCTCACCAAACGCAGGGAGAGAGGGCTACACCTTC.

V gene TRBV9 combines with J gene TRBJ1-4; tentative D call: TRBD1 (5 bases). This CDR3 is built from 15 residues. V lost 3 bases and J lost 7, with 16 bases in between. Germline CDR1 SGDLS, CDR2 YYNGEE. The CDR3 DNA follows: TGTGCCAGCAGCGCGGGAGGGACTGCGCGTGAAAAACTGTTTTTT. It specifies CASSAGGTAREKLFF.

This chain links TRBV7-3 with TRBJ2-1; D might be TRBD2 (5 bases). The ends were cut back, 2 bases at V and 5 bases at J, with 7 bases in the middle. CDR1 and CDR2 from the germline V gene are SGHTA and FQGTGA. The CDR3 is 13 residues long. In DNA, the CDR3 is TGTGCCAGCAGCTTAGGACTCGACAATGAGCAGTTCTTC. Its translation: CASSLGLDNEQFF.

The chain uses TRBV5-1 and TRBJ2-5; D might be TRBD1 or TRBD2, each matching 7 bases. Germline loops: CDR1 SGHRS, CDR2 YFSETQ. This CDR3 has 14 residues. V was cut by 4 bases and J by 4 bases, with 14 bases left in between. The CDR3 loop reads CASSPQGGAETQYF. The CDR3 nucleotides read TGCGCCAGCAGCCCTCAGGGGGGGGCAGAGACCCAGTACTTC. The entire variable domain, with the rest obtained from reference TRBV5-1 and TRBJ2-5, is as follows: KAGVTQTPRYLIKTRGQQVTLSCSPISGHRSVSWYQQTPGQGLQFLFEYFSETQRNKGNFPGRFSGRQFSNSRSEMNVSTLELGDSALYLCASSPQGGAETQYFGPGTRLLVL.

The V gene is TRBV6-5, the J gene TRBJ1-3, with a possible D match to TRBD1 (6 bases). Germline-derived CDR1 and CDR2 are MNHEY and SVGAGI. CDR3 size: 15 residues. V lost 0 bases and J lost 4, with 10 bases in between. The CDR3 loop is CASSYSGATGNTIYF. CDR3 sequence (DNA): TGTGCCAGCAGTTACTCGGGGGCGACAGGAAACACCATATATTTT.

The chain has TRBV29-1 and TRBJ2-2, with D perhaps given as TRBD1 or TRBD2 (5 bases each). V shed 1 base and J shed 10 bases, with 22 bases lying between them. CDR1 SQVTM and CDR2 ANQGSEA come from the germline V gene. CDR3 length: 16 residues. The CDR3, as DNA: TGCAGCGTTGAAGGACAACGTGTTAAGGGACGAGCGGAGCTGTTTTTT. Its protein is CSVEGQRVKGRAELFF.

In DNA form, the CDR3 reads TGTGCCAGCAGCCCAGGGGTCTCCTCTGGAAACACCATATATTTT. Translating gives CASSPGVSSGNTIYF. The V gene is TRBV7-2, the J gene TRBJ1-3, with TRBD1 as a possible D gene (6 bases). Trimming cost V 5 bases and J 0 bases, with 11 bases left between them. Per germline, CDR1 SGHTA and CDR2 FQGNSA. The CDR3 has 15 residues.

The chain couples TRBV20-1 to TRBJ2-1; maybe TRBD1 (5 bases). CDR3 length equals 11 residues. Germline CDR1 reads DFQATT; CDR2 reads SNEGSKA (reference sequence). V gave up 7 bases and J gave up 8 bases, with 12 bases separating them. CDR3 sequence: CSGSGFDEQFF. The CDR3 DNA follows: TGCAGTGGTTCAGGGTTCGATGAGCAGTTCTTC.